This passage covers 18 T cell receptor beta chains from one sample sequenced in a study of T cell responses to AZD1222 COVID-19 vaccine. This table comes from immunoSEQ multiplex PCR, and its TCRdb copy is limited to in-frame clones, with some not included. Among roughly 130,000 clones listed, about 91% were seen once. The specimen was peripheral blood, collected on day 0 of AZD1222 vaccination. The source of these receptors is an adult in good health.

This clone occurred once. The chain combines TRBV19 with TRBJ2-6, with D tentatively TRBD2 (6 bases). From germline, CDR1 is LNHDA and CDR2 SQIVND (reference sequence). The CDR3 covers 22 residues. V lost 11 bases to trimming and J lost 0 bases, with 35 bases between them. The chain's CDR3 is CAGDSVPPREAGNFSGANVLTF. The DNA for the CDR3 is TGTGCCGGAGATTCGGTCCCGCCAAGGGAGGCAGGGAATTTCTCTGGGGCCAACGTCCTGACTTTC.

There are a few counts of this clone. The genes are TRBV5-6 and TRBJ2-5, with D tentatively TRBD2 (6 bases). CDR1 and CDR2 (germline): SGHDT, YYEEEE. This CDR3 has 15 amino acids. V lost 2 bases to trimming and J lost 2 bases, with 13 bases between them. The CDR3 here is CASSFPSGSQETQYF. As DNA, the CDR3 is TGTGCCAGCAGCTTTCCCAGCGGGTCACAAGAGACCCAGTACTTC. Using reference TRBV5-6 and TRBJ2-5 for the parts outside the CDR3, the full variable domain is DAGVTQSPTHLIKTRGQQVTLRCSPKSGHDTVSWYQQALGQGPQFIFQYYEEEERQRGNFPDRFSGHQFPNYSSELNVNALLLGDSALYLCASSFPSGSQETQYFGPGTRLLVL.

V gene TRBV12-3 or TRBV12-4 combines with J gene TRBJ1-1, with D uncertain. Between the trimmed V and J ends, which lost 2 bases and 5 bases, there was a span of 9 bases. CDR3 length: 13 amino acids. DNA for the CDR3: TGTGCCAGCAGTTTACTAATGAGGACTGAAGCTTTCTTT. It translates to CASSLLMRTEAFF.

The chain couples TRBV19 to TRBJ1-1, with TRBD1 identical over 10 bases. Germline CDR1 reads LNHDA; CDR2 reads SQIVND (reference sequence). J was trimmed by 7 bases and V by 8 bases; bases with no gene match: 13. The CDR3 totals 15 residues. CDR3 nucleotides: TGTGCCAGTCTTCTATGGACAGGGGGGATCGGTGAAGCTTTCTTT. It translates to CASLLWTGGIGEAFF.

The rearrangement links TRBV5-6 to TRBJ1-5; D gene uncertain. Trimming took 2 bases from V and 6 from J, leaving 6 bases between them. CDR1 and CDR2 from the germline V gene are SGHDT and YYEEEE. CDR3 length equals 12 residues. CDR3 DNA: TGTGCCAGCAGCTTAGAAGGTCAGCCCCAGCATTTT. This translates into CASSLEGQPQHF.

CDR3 DNA: TGTGCCAGCAGCCTTAGCGGGAGAGGTCGCTACGAGCAGTACTTC. Amino acids: CASSLSGRGRYEQYF. V usage is TRBV5-4 and J usage is TRBJ2-7, with 9 bases matching TRBD2. The CDR3 sequence is 15 residues long. The J segment lost 3 bases and the V segment lost 4 bases, leaving 8 bases of the junction unmatched. From germline, CDR1 is SGHNT and CDR2 YYREEE (reference sequence).

The chain employs TRBV3-1 (or the pseudogene TRBV3-2) and TRBJ2-1, with 10 bases fitting TRBD2. Germline CDR1 reads LGHDT; CDR2 reads YNNKEL (reference sequence). V lost 4 bases and J lost 4; bases outside the gene matches: 4. This CDR3 is built from 15 residues. The CDR3 DNA follows: TGTGCCAGCAGCCGGGGACTAGCGTCTTACAATGAGCAGTTCTTC. Protein: CASSRGLASYNEQFF.

The chain combines TRBV5-1 with TRBJ2-2, with unresolved D. Germline loops: CDR1 SGHRS, CDR2 YFSETQ. This CDR3 is built from 14 residues. V lost 6 bases, J lost 0 bases, and 9 bases lay in between. The CDR3 bases are TGCGCCAGCATCGAGACAACGAACACCGGGGAGCTGTTTTTT. Translated, it gives CASIETTNTGELFF.

The count of this clone is one. This chain uses TRBV19 with TRBJ2-3, with 13 bases lining up with TRBD2. CDR1 and CDR2 (germline): LNHDA, SQIVND (reference sequence). V lost 6 bases, J lost 6 bases, and 3 bases stayed unmatched. The CDR3 has 14 residues. In DNA, the CDR3 is TGTGCCAGTAGGTCGACTAGCGGGAGGGATACGCAGTATTTT. Its protein product is CASRSTSGRDTQYF. Looking up the rest from reference TRBV19 and TRBJ2-3 gives the full variable domain: DGGITQSPKYLFRKEGQNVTLSCEQNLNHDAMYWYRQDPGQGLRLIYYSQIVNDFQKGDIAEGYSVSREKKESFPLTVTSAQKNPTAFYLCASRSTSGRDTQYFGPGTRLTVL.

The chain carries TRBV5-4 and TRBJ2-3; D ambiguous. The CDR3 has 14 amino acids. V was pared by 0 bases and J by 5 bases, with 10 bases between. The V gene's germline CDR1 is SGHNT and CDR2 YYREEE (reference sequence). Here the CDR3 DNA reads TGTGCCAGCAGCTTGGAAGCGATGGGAGATACGCAGTATTTT. Protein: CASSLEAMGDTQYF.

The V gene is TRBV7-3, the J gene TRBJ2-1; a possible D gene is TRBD1 (6 bases). The CDR3 spans 14 residues. Deletions cut 5 bases from V and 7 bases from J, with 15 bases between. CDR1 is SGHTA, CDR2 FQGTGA, per germline. Here the CDR3 DNA reads TGTGCCAGCAGCCCTCCCGGGACAACAAATGAGCAGTTCTTC. Its translation: CASSPPGTTNEQFF.

V is TRBV5-8 and J is TRBJ1-1; TRBD1 is a possible D gene (5 bases). The CDR3 is 17 amino acids. Trimming left V 4 bases short and J 1 base short, with 20 bases between. CDR1 and CDR2 (germline): SGHTS, YDEGEE. Here the CDR3 reads CASSLVGRALGNTEAFF. CDR3 bases: TGTGCCAGCAGCCTGGTGGGCAGGGCTCTGGGGAACACTGAAGCTTTCTTT.

V usage is TRBV3-1 (or the pseudogene TRBV3-2) and J usage is TRBJ1-2; D remains ambiguous. V was clipped by 3 bases and J by 7 bases, with 6 bases between them. The CDR3 sequence is 11 residues long. Germline assignment: CDR1 LGHDT and CDR2 YNNKEL (reference sequence). The CDR3: CASSQTGGYTF. The CDR3 DNA follows: TGTGCCAGCAGCCAGACGGGTGGCTACACCTTC.

The V call is TRBV11-3, the J call TRBJ2-7; 7 nucleotides match TRBD1. The V segment lost 6 bases and the J segment 7 bases; nucleotides outside the gene matches: 9. The germline CDR1 and CDR2 sequences are SGHNT and YENEEA. CDR3 length: 13 amino acids. In DNA form, the CDR3 reads TGTGCCAGCAGACCGGGACAGCCCACGGAGCAGTACTTC. Protein: CASRPGQPTEQYF.

About this clone itself: Other DNA sequences in the same sample also yield this CDR3. This rearrangement joins TRBV3-1 (or the pseudogene TRBV3-2) to TRBJ1-4; no clear D gene. This CDR3 spans 18 amino acids. Germline V gene lookup returns CDR1 LGHDT and CDR2 YNNKEL (reference sequence). The V and J ends lost 1 base and 2 bases respectively, with 17 bases between them. The CDR3 DNA reads TGTGCCAGCAGCCAAGGAGTGGACTATACGTGGACTAATGAAAAACTGTTTTTT. It is translated as CASSQGVDYTWTNEKLFF.

The chain recombines TRBV19 with TRBJ2-1; no definite D call. The ends were cut back, 1 base at V and 3 bases at J, with 7 bases in the middle. The germline CDR1 and CDR2 sequences are LNHDA and SQIVND (reference sequence). This CDR3 has 14 amino acids. The CDR3 here is CASSIGLDYNEQFF. The CDR3 nucleotides read TGTGCCAGTAGTATAGGACTCGACTACAATGAGCAGTTCTTC.

The V call is TRBV10-1, the J call TRBJ2-7; perhaps TRBD2 as D (5 bases). The CDR3 runs to 14 residues. The V end was cut by 3 bases, the J end by 2 bases, with 11 bases between. CDR1 is WNHNN, CDR2 SYGVQD, per germline (reference sequence). DNA of the CDR3: TGCGCCAGCAGTGATTCGGGGTACCCCTACGAGCAGTACTTC. Protein: CASSDSGYPYEQYF.

The chain links TRBV11-2 to TRBJ2-6; 7 bases line up with TRBD1. Germline V gene data show CDR1 as SGHAT and CDR2 as FQNNGV. The CDR3 is 16 residues long. V shed 5 bases and J 2 bases; nucleotides not matched to a gene: 6. DNA for the CDR3: TGTGCCAGCAGCCCGCGGACAGGAGCTGGGGCCAACGTCCTGACTTTC. Encoded protein: CASSPRTGAGANVLTF.